Each of the 20 T cell receptor beta chains below was sequenced from the same sample in a study of T cell repertoires in ileal Crohn's disease. TCRdb keeps only in-frame clones here, not all; method: immunoSEQ multiplex PCR. The sample shows roughly 3,500 clones, roughly 80% of them seen only once. What was sequenced was ileal tissue. All receptors come from an adult with Crohn's disease.

The chain is built from TRBV7-8 and TRBJ2-5; D is ambiguous. The last part of the DNA fits TRBJ2-7 better; the J call may be wrong. The CDR3 covers 15 residues. Per germline, CDR1 SGHVS and CDR2 FQNEAQ. The CDR3 bases are TGTGCCAGCAGCTTGACGAGTGGCGGTATCTACGAGCAGTACTTC. Protein sequence: CASSLTSGGIYEQYF.

This sequence joins TRBV9 and TRBJ1-1, with 7 bases matching TRBD1. V shed 4 bases and J 4 bases; nucleotides not matched to a gene: 10. Germline V gene lookup returns CDR1 SGDLS and CDR2 YYNGEE. This CDR3 has 15 amino acids. CDR3 coding DNA: TGTGCCAGCAGCACTGTGACAGGGTCCGGCACTGAAGCTTTCTTT. Protein sequence: CASSTVTGSGTEAFF.

V and J are TRBV5-1 and TRBJ2-1, with 7 positions matching TRBD1. With V trimmed by 1 base and J by 0 bases, 4 bases remained unmatched. The CDR3 has 16 residues. Germline CDR1 and CDR2: SGHRS and YFSETQ. This chain's CDR3 is CASSLTTGSSYNEQFF. The CDR3 bases are TGCGCCAGCAGCTTGACGACAGGGAGCTCCTACAATGAGCAGTTCTTC.

The chain couples TRBV5-5 to TRBJ1-6; D might be TRBD1 (6 bases). V was trimmed by 1 base and J by 2 bases, leaving 10 bases between them. CDR3 length equals 16 residues. CDR1 is SGHKS, CDR2 YYEKEE, per germline (reference sequence). Here the CDR3 DNA reads TGTGCCAGCAGCTTGACAGGGTTCGCCTATAATTCACCCCTCCACTTT. Residues: CASSLTGFAYNSPLHF.

J is TRBJ1-1 and V is TRBV6-5; D is perhaps TRBD1 (6 bases). The CDR3 totals 14 residues. Germline CDR1 reads MNHEY; CDR2 reads SVGAGI. V lost 1 base and J lost 4, with 10 bases in between. DNA for the CDR3: TGTGCCAGCAGTTACTTTCAACAGGGCACTGAAGCTTTCTTT. Translation gives CASSYFQQGTEAFF.

The chain joins TRBV5-8 to TRBJ1-6; the D gene is possibly TRBD1 (5 bases). Germline CDR1 is SGHTS and CDR2 is YDEGEE. Between the trimmed V and J ends, which lost 4 bases and 9 bases, there was a span of 17 bases. This CDR3 has 15 amino acids. Written as DNA, the CDR3 is TGTGCCAGCAGCCCGGGCGGAGGGGTTGGTTCACCCCTCCACTTT. It codes for CASSPGGGVGSPLHF.

This chain connects TRBV5-1 to TRBJ2-3, with D possibly matching TRBD1 (5 bases). CDR1 and CDR2 (germline): SGHRS, YFSETQ. V was cut by 2 bases and J by 6 bases, with 13 bases left in between. This CDR3 is built from 14 residues. DNA for the CDR3: TGCGCCAGCAGCTTACTGGGGCTGGGGGATACGCAGTATTTT. It yields the protein CASSLLGLGDTQYF. Together with reference TRBV5-1 and TRBJ2-3, the CDR3 gives the full variable domain: KAGVTQTPRYLIKTRGQQVTLSCSPISGHRSVSWYQQTPGQGLQFLFEYFSETQRNKGNFPGRFSGRQFSNSRSEMNVSTLELGDSALYLCASSLLGLGDTQYFGPGTRLTVL.

CDR3 nucleotide sequence: TGTGCCAGCAGCTTGGGACAGTCGAACACTGAAGCTTTCTTT. Translating it yields CASSLGQSNTEAFF. The chain recombines TRBV7-2 with TRBJ1-1; 7 positions match TRBD1. V shed 3 bases, J shed 1 base, and the junction held 2 bases outside the gene matches. The CDR3 is 14 amino acids. CDR1 SGHTA and CDR2 FQGNSA come from the germline V gene.

The V call is TRBV14, the J call TRBJ2-7; no firm D call. The CDR3 contains 14 residues. V was cut by 1 base and J by 2 bases, with 9 bases left in between. Germline CDR1 reads SGHDN; CDR2 reads FVKESK. CDR3 DNA: TGTGCCAGCAGCCAAGTTCTATTCGCCTACGAGCAGTACTTC. As protein: CASSQVLFAYEQYF.

CDR3 nucleotides: TGTGCCAGCACCCCCTGGGACAGGGGAGATGGCTACACCTTC. This codes for CASTPWDRGDGYTF. The rearrangement links TRBV28 to TRBJ1-2; 10 bases are shared with TRBD1. Germline V gene data show CDR1 as MDHEN and CDR2 as SYDVKM. The CDR3 extends over 14 amino acids. With V trimmed by 7 bases and J by 6 bases, 8 bases remained unmatched.

The chain links TRBV6-5 to TRBJ1-4; 11 positions agree with TRBD1. The V and J ends lost 4 bases and 2 bases, in that order; junction bases with no gene match: 3. There are 16 residues in the CDR3. Germline assignment: CDR1 MNHEY and CDR2 SVGAGI. Here the CDR3 reads CASSFGQGATNEKLFF. The CDR3 DNA follows: TGTGCCAGCAGTTTCGGACAGGGGGCGACTAATGAAAAACTGTTTTTT.

The chain carries TRBV5-4 and TRBJ1-2; TRBD1 matches at 7 bases. This CDR3 comprises 14 residues. The V and J ends lost 7 bases and 5 bases, in that order; junction bases with no gene match: 11. In germline, CDR1 is SGHNT, CDR2 YYREEE (reference sequence). In nucleotides, the CDR3 is TGTGCCAGCGGCCCGGATGACAGGGTGTATGGCTACACCTTC. Its translation is CASGPDDRVYGYTF.

The chain has TRBV21-1 and TRBJ1-3. TRBV21-1 is a documented pseudogene. The CDR3 is 17 residues long. The CDR3 loop reads CASSKRRNRDSGNTIYF. DNA of the CDR3: TGTGCCAGCAGCAAAAGGAGGAACAGAGACTCTGGAAACACCATATATTTT.

The CDR3: CASSPTYTNYGYTF. The CDR3 nucleotides read TGTGCCAGCAGTCCCACCTATACTAACTATGGCTACACCTTC. The genes are TRBV28 and TRBJ1-2, with D unresolved. The CDR3 length is 14 residues. V lost 5 bases to trimming and J lost 0 bases, with 10 bases between them. Germline V gene data show CDR1 as MDHEN and CDR2 as SYDVKM.

The rearrangement links TRBV7-9 to TRBJ1-6; 7 bases are shared with TRBD1. CDR1 is SEHNR, CDR2 FQNEAQ, per germline (reference sequence). This CDR3 region has 14 residues. V shed 3 bases, J shed 8 bases, and the junction held 4 bases outside the gene matches. The CDR3 nucleotides read TGTGCCAGCAGCTTGCGGGACAGCTATTCACCCCTCCACTTT. It translates to CASSLRDSYSPLHF.

V is TRBV11-2 and J is TRBJ1-1; 10 nucleotides agree with TRBD1. The CDR3 length is 14 residues. CDR1 and CDR2 (germline): SGHAT, FQNNGV. The junction had 5 bases not matched to a gene; V was cut back by 4 bases and J by 6 bases. CDR3: CASSSGTGVAEAFF. The CDR3 DNA sequence: TGTGCCAGCAGCTCCGGGACAGGGGTAGCTGAAGCTTTCTTT.

V and J are TRBV30 and TRBJ1-1, with D hard to call. This CDR3 contains 14 residues. Trimming took 0 bases from V and 1 from J, leaving 9 bases between them. The germline V gene encodes CDR1 GTSNPN and CDR2 SVGIG (reference sequence). CDR3 bases: TGTGCCTGGAGTGTACTGGGAGGGAACACTGAAGCTTTCTTT. As protein: CAWSVLGGNTEAFF.

The gene calls are TRBV2 and TRBJ1-2; maybe TRBD1 (5 bases). The CDR3 totals 14 residues. The ends were cut back, 3 bases at V and 0 bases at J, with 8 bases in the middle. CDR1 is SNHLY, CDR2 FYNNEI, per germline. CDR3 in DNA: TGTGCCAGCAGTGAGGGCAGGGCTAACTATGGCTACACCTTC. It encodes CASSEGRANYGYTF.

V usage is TRBV18 and J usage is TRBJ1-1; D gene uncertain. V lost 3 bases and J 3 bases, leaving 14 bases between the germline ends. The CDR3 covers 15 residues. Germline V CDR1 and CDR2: KGHSH, LQKENI. The CDR3 region is CASSPAGRADTEAFF. CDR3 coding DNA: TGTGCCAGCTCACCGGCCGGGAGGGCAGACACTGAAGCTTTCTTT.

The chain combines TRBV19 with TRBJ1-4; D is uncertain. The germline V and J ends were trimmed by 4 bases and 10 bases, with 16 bases remaining between them. This CDR3 is 14 amino acids long. The germline CDR1 and CDR2 sequences are LNHDA and SQIVND (reference sequence). CDR3 in DNA: TGTGCCAGTAGTACTGAGGGAAGAAGCGGAAAACTGTTTTTT. It codes for CASSTEGRSGKLFF.